One sample yielded the 3 T cell receptor beta chains listed below, sequenced in a study of cytomegalovirus exposure and HLA in healthy donors. The PCR contained 60 Vbeta and 13 Jbeta primers. Repertoires were generated with immunoSEQ multiplex PCR, while TCRdb's copy carries only in-frame clones and drops some. The sample table includes about 41,000 clones. Sequenced sample: PBMCs. These receptors all stem from a man aged 25 to 40 in good health and CMV-seronegative.

On this clone itself: Other DNA sequences of this sample code for an identical CDR3. This chain links TRBV5-1 with TRBJ2-7; D perhaps matches TRBD1 (5 bases). CDR3 length: 13 amino acids. Trimming cost V 3 bases and J 2 bases, with 9 bases left between them. Germline CDR1 is SGHRS and CDR2 is YFSETQ. As DNA, the CDR3 is TGCGCCAGCAGCTCGAGACAGACCTACGAGCAGTACTTC. As protein: CASSSRQTYEQYF.

The chain recombines TRBV5-1 with TRBJ1-6, with 9 bases identical to TRBD1. V lost 1 base to trimming and J lost 0 bases; unmatched junction nucleotides: 5. The CDR3 extends over 18 amino acids. Germline V lookup: CDR1 SGHRS, CDR2 YFSETQ. The CDR3 spells CASSLTGGGSSYNSPLHF. For the CDR3, the DNA is TGCGCCAGCAGCTTGACAGGGGGCGGAAGCTCCTATAATTCACCCCTCCACTTT.

J is TRBJ1-4 and V is TRBV30; a possible D gene is TRBD1 (6 bases). The CDR3 is made up of 14 amino acids. Looked up from germline, CDR1 is GTSNPN and CDR2 is SVGIG (reference sequence). With 3 bases removed from V and 8 bases from J, the gap between germline ends came to 16 bases. In DNA form, the CDR3 reads TGTGCCTGGAGGGATACAGGGCCCGGGGAAAAACTGTTTTTT. This codes for CAWRDTGPGEKLFF.